The clone carrying this T cell receptor (beta chain) was seen a few times. Antigen: not known. The entirety of the isolated RNA underwent reverse transcription, so expressed TCRB transcripts were sequenced. The data were produced by immunoSEQ multiplex PCR, yet TCRdb's version contains in-frame clones alone and is incomplete. The data show 350,000 to 450,000 clones, approximately 12% seen once. This sample was included in a study of beta chain features in type 1 diabetes. Study-level findings and limits: cDNA-based sequencing might over-represent cells highly expressing TCR. Shortening of TCRB CDR3s, moderate but significant, appeared in all four CD4+ subsets of Type 1 diabetes patients.

Looked up from germline, CDR1 is MDHEN and CDR2 is SYDVKM. The CDR3 runs 14 residues. Trimming at V came to 6 bases and at J to 0 bases, leaving 4 bases not matched to a gene. The sample consisted of naive CD4+ T cells from blood. The genes are TRBV28 and TRBJ1-2; TRBD1 matches 7 bases. This clonotype originated in a woman aged 18 to 35 with type 1 diabetes. Here the CDR3 reads CASRTGPPNYGYTF. Written as DNA, the CDR3 is TGTGCCAGCAGGACAGGGCCTCCTAACTATGGCTACACCTTC.